A selection of T cell receptor beta chains follows, all from one sample in a study of STAT5B mutations in CD4+ large granular lymphocyte leukemia. TCRdb's copy holds only in-frame clones and misses some; the assay was immunoSEQ multiplex PCR. The sample holds about 45,000 clones; approximately 86% are singletons and the top ten take 2.6%. The sample taken for sequencing was CD4+ T cells from blood buffy coats. These receptors all come from a human donor in good health. The CDR3 runs from the conserved cysteine through the conserved F or W. Each record gives: V gene, J gene, D gene, clone size, CDR3 protein, CDR3 DNA. A D gene is named only where the DNA matches it firmly. Clone size, where shown, is once, few, many, or a class for clones that have expanded.

TRBV2	TRBJ1-6	.	.	CASSRTDGWSPLHF	TGTGCCAGCAGTAGGACGGACGGGTGGTCACCCCTCCACTTT
TRBV29-1	TRBJ2-5	TRBD1	.	CSVARDRGDQETQYF	TGCAGCGTTGCACGGGACAGGGGGGACCAAGAGACCCAGTACTTC
TRBV7-3	TRBJ2-2	TRBD2	.	CASSDTGTSGRTGELFF	TGTGCCAGCAGTGATACCGGGACTAGCGGGAGGACCGGGGAGCTGTTTTTT
TRBV2	TRBJ2-7	.	few	CASSEQAGIYEQYF	TGTGCCAGCAGTGAACAGGCGGGGATCTACGAGCAGTACTTC
TRBV5-4	TRBJ2-2	.	.	CASRRAPEGGLFF	TGTGCCAGCAGACGGGCCCCCGAAGGAGGGCTGTTTTTT
TRBV7-8	TRBJ1-2	.	.	CASSGPYYGYTF	TGTGCCAGCAGCGGACCATACTATGGCTACACCTTC
TRBV4-1	TRBJ2-7	.	.	CASSPDKGYEQYF	TGCGCCAGCAGCCCGGACAAGGGCTACGAGCAGTACTTC
TRBV7-7	TRBJ2-1	.	.	CASSLGGAGGSYNEQFF	TGTGCCAGCAGCTTAGGGGGGGCCGGGGGCTCCTACAATGAGCAGTTCTTC
TRBV7-2	TRBJ1-1	.	once	CASSSPFSWNTEAFF	TGTGCCAGCAGCTCCCCCTTCAGTTGGAACACTGAAGCTTTCTTT
TRBV13	TRBJ2-7	TRBD2	once	CASSFQAGGAYEQYF	TGTGCCAGCAGCTTTCAAGCGGGAGGCGCCTACGAGCAGTACTTC
TRBV6-5	TRBJ1-1	.	.	CASSYWSGNTEAFF	TGTGCCAGCAGTTACTGGTCGGGAAACACTGAAGCTTTCTTT
TRBV7-9	TRBJ2-3	.	.	CASSLDRDSFHTDTQYF	TGTGCCAGCAGCTTGGACCGGGACTCCTTTCACACAGATACGCAGTATTTT
TRBV2	TRBJ1-4	TRBD1	.	CASSFSRGINEKLFF	TGTGCCAGCAGTTTTTCCAGGGGGATTAATGAAAAACTGTTTTTT
TRBV20-1	TRBJ1-1	.	.	CSARAPRAFF	TGCAGTGCTAGAGCGCCCCGAGCTTTCTTT
TRBV11-2	TRBJ1-1	.	.	CASSLGGVEAFF	TGTGCCAGCAGCTTAGGGGGTGTGGAAGCTTTCTTT
TRBV28	TRBJ1-2	.	.	CASRWTDQPPYGYTF	TGTGCCAGCAGGTGGACAGATCAACCGCCTTATGGCTACACCTTC
TRBV20-1	TRBJ1-2	.	.	CSWTANYGYTF	TGCAGTTGGACAGCTAACTATGGCTACACCTTC
TRBV30	TRBJ2-3	TRBD2	.	CARGLAGVLTDTQYF	TGTGCCCGAGGACTAGCGGGAGTTTTAACAGATACGCAGTATTTT
TRBV29-1	TRBJ2-1	.	.	CSVEGWSYNEQFF	TGCAGCGTTGAAGGCTGGAGCTACAATGAGCAGTTCTTC
TRBV18	TRBJ2-7	.	few	CASSPIVQGTYEQYF	TGTGCCAGCTCACCAATCGTGCAGGGGACCTACGAGCAGTACTTC
TRBV28	TRBJ1-5	.	.	CASTLGGVNQPQHF	TGTGCCAGCACTTTAGGGGGGGTCAATCAGCCCCAGCATTTT
TRBV2	TRBJ2-1	.	.	CASSEFEPYYNEQFF	TGTGCCAGCAGTGAATTCGAACCTTATTACAATGAGCAGTTCTTC
TRBV11-3	TRBJ2-1	TRBD2	few	CASSLDQGGRSYNEQFF	TGTGCCAGCAGCTTAGATCAAGGCGGGAGATCCTACAATGAGCAGTTCTTC
TRBV10-1	TRBJ2-2	.	once	CASSEGRWTELFF	TGCGCCAGCAGTGAGGGTCGGTGGACGGAGCTGTTTTTT
TRBV10-3	TRBJ2-1	TRBD2	.	CATGLAGNEQFF	TGTGCCACCGGACTAGCGGGGAATGAGCAGTTCTTC
TRBV5-4	TRBJ1-1	.	.	CASSLEGSEAFF	TGTGCCAGCAGCTTGGAAGGGAGTGAAGCTTTCTTT
TRBV7-6	TRBJ2-5	.	large	CASSTGETQYF	TGTGCCAGCAGCACCGGGGAGACCCAGTACTTC
TRBV18	TRBJ2-1	TRBD2	.	CASSLRTSGRYEQFF	TGTGCCAGCTCACTCAGGACTAGCGGGAGGTATGAGCAGTTCTTC
TRBV9	TRBJ2-1	TRBD1	few	CASSALGQGNNEQFF	TGTGCCAGCAGCGCCCTTGGACAGGGCAACAATGAGCAGTTCTTC
TRBV11-3	TRBJ2-2	TRBD2	once	CASSRTSGSNTGELFF	TGTGCCAGCAGCCGGACTAGCGGGAGTAACACCGGGGAGCTGTTTTTT
TRBV5-1	TRBJ2-2	TRBD2	.	CASSRGREGPTGELFF	TGCGCCAGCAGCCGCGGGCGGGAGGGCCCCACCGGGGAGCTGTTTTTT
TRBV5-4	TRBJ1-1	.	few	CASSLGGLNTEAFF	TGTGCCAGCAGCTTGGGAGGCCTCAACACTGAAGCTTTCTTT
TRBV7-2	TRBJ1-2	.	.	CASSPGPSQGYGYTF	TGTGCCAGCAGCCCCGGCCCCTCTCAGGGGTATGGCTACACCTTC
TRBV28	TRBJ2-3	.	.	CASARPSILETQYF	TGTGCCAGCGCGAGACCAAGCATATTAGAAACGCAGTATTTT
TRBV4-2	TRBJ1-2	.	once	CASSQDPATNYGYTF	TGTGCCAGCAGCCAAGACCCCGCAACGAACTATGGCTACACCTTC
TRBV2	TRBJ2-1	.	.	CASSDPYGDEQFF	TGTGCCAGCAGTGACCCCTATGGTGATGAGCAGTTCTTC
TRBV6-1	TRBJ2-3	TRBD2	.	CASSEEVAGGGGSSTDTQYF	TGTGCCAGCAGTGAAGAGGTAGCGGGAGGTGGAGGGTCTAGCACAGATACGCAGTATTTT
TRBV30	TRBJ1-1	.	.	CAWAFPGTLNTEAFF	TGTGCCTGGGCCTTCCCCGGGACCTTGAACACTGAAGCTTTCTTT
TRBV19	TRBJ2-2	.	few	CASSIRPTGELFF	TGTGCCAGTAGTATAAGGCCCACCGGGGAGCTGTTTTTT
TRBV4-2	TRBJ2-5	TRBD2	.	CASSQMSGRGQETQYF	TGTGCCAGCAGCCAAATGAGCGGGAGGGGGCAAGAGACCCAGTACTTC
TRBV7-2	TRBJ2-7	.	.	CASSLGGTSYEQYF	TGTGCCAGCAGCTTAGGCGGGACATCCTACGAGCAGTACTTC
TRBV19	TRBJ2-1	TRBD2	.	CASRSSGTSASNEQFF	TGTGCCAGTAGATCATCCGGGACTAGCGCTTCTAATGAGCAGTTCTTC
TRBV11-2	TRBJ2-1	.	.	CASSLGEYNEQFF	TGTGCCAGCAGCTTAGGGGAGTACAATGAGCAGTTCTTC